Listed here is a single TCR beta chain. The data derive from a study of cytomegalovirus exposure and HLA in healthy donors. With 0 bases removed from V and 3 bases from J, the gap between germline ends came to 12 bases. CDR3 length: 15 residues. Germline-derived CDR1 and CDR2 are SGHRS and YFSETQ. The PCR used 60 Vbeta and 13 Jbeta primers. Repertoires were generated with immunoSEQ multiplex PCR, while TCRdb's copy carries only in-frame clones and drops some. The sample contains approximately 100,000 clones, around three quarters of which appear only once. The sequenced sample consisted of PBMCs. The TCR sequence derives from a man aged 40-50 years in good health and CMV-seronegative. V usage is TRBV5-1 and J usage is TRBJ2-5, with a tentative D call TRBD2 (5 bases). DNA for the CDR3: TGCGCCAGCAGCTTGGCGGGGAACCTAAAAGAGACCCAGTACTTC. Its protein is CASSLAGNLKETQYF. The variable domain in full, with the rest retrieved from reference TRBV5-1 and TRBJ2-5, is KAGVTQTPRYLIKTRGQQVTLSCSPISGHRSVSWYQQTPGQGLQFLFEYFSETQRNKGNFPGRFSGRQFSNSRSEMNVSTLELGDSALYLCASSLAGNLKETQYFGPGTRLLVL.